A selection of T cell receptor beta chains follows, all from one sample in a study of CD8+ T cells in alopecia areata. The repertoire was sequenced with immunoSEQ multiplex PCR; TCRdb's copy has only in-frame clones and lacks some. The sample shows some 120,000 clones, approximately 60% of them seen only once. Sequenced here: CD4+ T cells sorted from blood, sampled at week 4, from a patient treated with tofacitinib. The origin of the receptors is a human donor with alopecia areata. The CDR3 runs from the conserved cysteine through the conserved F or W. A D gene is named only where the DNA matches it firmly. Size is stated for part of the rows, as once, few or many counts, or as a class when the clone is expanded.

TRBV9	-	TRBJ2-3	13	-	TGTGCCAGCAGCGTAGCTGCCAGGGATACGCAGTATTTT	CASSVAARDTQYF
TRBV5-1	-	TRBJ1-1	14	-	TGCGCCAGCAGCTCAACCGGGACCGACGGTGAAGCTTTCTTT	CASSSTGTDGEAFF
TRBV27	-	TRBJ1-6	17	-	TGTGCCAGCAGTTACGAGCCGTCAGGGGTTTCTAATTCACCCCTCCACTTT	CASSYEPSGVSNSPLHF
TRBV7-2	-	TRBJ1-2	15	TRBD1	TGTGCCAGCAGCCTAGAAGGACAGGGAGGCAGGGGCTACACCTTC	CASSLEGQGGRGYTF
TRBV27	-	TRBJ1-2	13	-	TGTGCCAGCAGTTTTTCGGGGCTGGGTGGCTACACCTTC	CASSFSGLGGYTF
TRBV2	few	TRBJ2-5	13	TRBD1	TGTGCCGTCTGGACAGGGGGCCGAGAGACCCAGTACTTC	CAVWTGGRETQYF
TRBV7-2	-	TRBJ2-7	11	-	TGTGCCAGCAGCAATGCCTACGAGCAGTACTTC	CASSNAYEQYF
TRBV5-1	-	TRBJ1-1	14	-	TGCGCCAGCAGCTTGTTAGTGGGGGCGGATGAAGCTTTCTTT	CASSLLVGADEAFF
TRBV20-1	-	TRBJ1-5	11	-	TGCAGTGCTACCCAGGGTCAGCCCCAGCATTTT	CSATQGQPQHF
TRBV5-1	-	TRBJ1-2	13	-	TGCGCCAGCTCCCAGACTCGGGACTATGGCTACACCTTC	CASSQTRDYGYTF
TRBV30	-	TRBJ2-7	11	-	TGTGCCTGGAGTGTAAAGGCTCAGCAGTACTTC	CAWSVKAQQYF
TRBV19	few	TRBJ1-5	14	-	TGTGCCAGTAGGGTACGGTATAGCAATCAGCCCCAGCATTTT	CASRVRYSNQPQHF
TRBV5-6	-	TRBJ1-1	16	TRBD1	TGTGCCAGCAGCTTGGGACAGGGGTTCCTGAACACTGAAGCTTTCTTT	CASSLGQGFLNTEAFF
TRBV30	-	TRBJ2-5	12	-	TGTGCCTGGAGTGGTGGCGGGGAGACCCAGTACTTC	CAWSGGGETQYF
TRBV18	-	TRBJ2-7	14	-	TGTGCCAGCTCACCGGACGGCAAATCCTACGAGCAGTACTTC	CASSPDGKSYEQYF
TRBV2	-	TRBJ2-7	12	-	TGTGCCAGCAGTTCTTTAGACCCCGAGCAGTACTTC	CASSSLDPEQYF
TRBV6-1	-	TRBJ2-3	13	TRBD2	TGTGCCGGCGGGAGGACTCGCACAGATACGCAGTATTTT	CAGGRTRTDTQYF
TRBV28	few	TRBJ1-2	14	-	TGTGCCAGCAGTTTATCAAGCTTTAACTATGGCTACACCTTC	CASSLSSFNYGYTF
TRBV5-1	-	TRBJ2-1	15	-	TGCGCCAGCAGCTTGGCCAGGGGTGGTCAAAGTGAGCAGTTCTTC	CASSLARGGQSEQFF
TRBV20-1	-	TRBJ2-7	11	-	TGCAGTGCTAGAGTAGACAACGAGCAGTACTTC	CSARVDNEQYF
TRBV4-2	-	TRBJ2-2	15	TRBD2	TGTGCCAGCAGCCAAGATCTGGGGGAGGGCGGGGAGCTGTTTTTT	CASSQDLGEGGELFF
TRBV25-1	-	TRBJ1-5	15	TRBD1	TGTGCCAGCAGTGAATCGACAGGGGGCAATCAGCCCCAGCATTTT	CASSESTGGNQPQHF
TRBV30	-	TRBJ2-5	13	-	TGTGCCTGGAGTGTACGGGTCGGAGAGACCCAGTACTTC	CAWSVRVGETQYF
TRBV15	few	TRBJ2-5	14	-	TGTGCCACCAGCAGAGTATTAGGTGGAGAGACCCAGTACTTC	CATSRVLGGETQYF
TRBV4-1	few	TRBJ2-1	13	-	TGCGCCAGCAGCCAAGGGGGGGCGGGTGAGCAGTTCTTC	CASSQGGAGEQFF
TRBV2	-	TRBJ1-2	13	-	TGTGCCAGCAGTGGTACAGGCCGCTATGGCTACACCTTC	CASSGTGRYGYTF
TRBV5-6	-	TRBJ2-7	12	-	TGTGCCAGCAGCTTGGGGACCTACGAGCAGTACTTC	CASSLGTYEQYF
TRBV27	-	TRBJ2-2	15	-	TGTGCCAGCAGTTTACGCAGGCGGACCACCGGGGAGCTGTTTTTT	CASSLRRRTTGELFF
TRBV15	-	TRBJ2-7	14	-	TGTGCCACCAGCAGAGACAGGGTCTCCTACGAGCAGTACTTC	CATSRDRVSYEQYF
TRBV28	-	TRBJ2-7	14	TRBD1	TGTGCCAGCAGCACGGGACAGGCGTACTACGAGCAGTACTTC	CASSTGQAYYEQYF
TRBV7-9	once	TRBJ2-4	14	TRBD1	TGTGCCAGCAGCTATTGGACAGGGCAAAACATTCAGTACTTC	CASSYWTGQNIQYF
TRBV5-1	-	TRBJ2-7	16	-	TGCGCCAGCAGCTCACGGACAGACCCAGGCCCCTACGAGCAGTACTTC	CASSSRTDPGPYEQYF
TRBV5-1	few	TRBJ2-6	19	-	TGCGCCAGCAGCTGGGGGGTTGCGACTCGGCCCTCTGGGGCCAACGTCCTGACTTTC	CASSWGVATRPSGANVLTF
TRBV28	-	TRBJ1-3	16	-	TGTGCCAGCAGCCCATTCCGCGGGGACTCTGGAAACACCATATATTTT	CASSPFRGDSGNTIYF
TRBV29-1	-	TRBJ2-1	16	TRBD2	TGCAGCGTTGAAAAGGGCCGCGGGGGCTCCTACAATGAGCAGTTCTTC	CSVEKGRGGSYNEQFF
TRBV5-1	few	TRBJ1-2	14	-	TGCGCCAGCAGCTTGGAGGCAGGGTTATTGGGCTACACCTTC	CASSLEAGLLGYTF
TRBV7-2	-	TRBJ2-3	16	TRBD2	TGTGCCAGCAGCACGGCAGCGGGGGGGAGCACAGATACGCAGTATTTT	CASSTAAGGSTDTQYF
TRBV4-1	-	TRBJ2-1	15	-	TGCGCCAGCAGATTCGGACAAAGGGGTTCAAATGAGCAGTTCTTC	CASRFGQRGSNEQFF
TRBV5-6	-	TRBJ2-2	15	TRBD1	TGTGCCAGCAGCTTTAGGACAGGGACCACCGGGGAGCTGTTTTTT	CASSFRTGTTGELFF
TRBV29-1	once	TRBJ1-5	13	TRBD1	TGCAGCGTACAGGGGGATCTCAATCAGCCCCAGCATTTT	CSVQGDLNQPQHF
TRBV27	-	TRBJ2-2	12	-	TGTGCCAGCAGTTTATTTTCCGGGGAGCTGTTTTTT	CASSLFSGELFF
TRBV28	-	TRBJ1-2	14	-	TGTGCCAGCAGCTACAGTCGAGCTAACTATGGCTACACCTTC	CASSYSRANYGYTF
TRBV5-8	-	TRBJ2-7	15	TRBD1	TGTGCCAGCAGCCCAGGGACAGGGGGAGACTACGAGCAGTACTTC	CASSPGTGGDYEQYF
TRBV29-1	-	TRBJ1-1	10	-	TGCAGCGTTGACGGGATCGAAGCTTTCTTT	CSVDGIEAFF
TRBV29-1	-	TRBJ1-1	13	TRBD1	TGCAGCGTCGTACAGGGGGTCGGCACTGAAGCTTTCTTT	CSVVQGVGTEAFF
TRBV9	few	TRBJ2-3	17	TRBD2	TGTGCCAGCAGCGGAACCTCTCACGGGGGGGCCACAGATACGCAGTATTTT	CASSGTSHGGATDTQYF
TRBV30	-	TRBJ1-2	12	-	TGTGCCTGGAGATTATTTGCCCTCGGCTACACCTTC	CAWRLFALGYTF
TRBV30	-	TRBJ2-7	14	TRBD1	TGTGCCTGGAGTTCCCACAGGGGATTTAACGAGCAGTACTTC	CAWSSHRGFNEQYF
TRBV7-9	-	TRBJ1-4	15	TRBD1	TGTGCCAGCAGCTTAACCGGGACAGTTGGCGAAAAACTGTTTTTT	CASSLTGTVGEKLFF
TRBV28	few	TRBJ2-7	14	-	TGTGCCAGCATCGCTGGAGGGCCCGCCTACGAGCAGTACTTC	CASIAGGPAYEQYF
TRBV7-9	-	TRBJ2-3	14	-	TGTGCCAGCAGCTTCGGGAGCCCTGGTGATACGCAGTATTTT	CASSFGSPGDTQYF
TRBV5-1	-	TRBJ2-1	15	TRBD2	TGCGCCAGCAGATCCCTAGCGGGTGGAAGCAATGAGCAGTTCTTC	CASRSLAGGSNEQFF
TRBV6-5	-	TRBJ1-1	13	-	TGTGCCAGCAATGAGGAAATGAACACTGAAGCTTTCTTT	CASNEEMNTEAFF
TRBV7-2	-	TRBJ2-5	14	-	TGTGCCAGCAGCTTTAGCCGGGAGACAGAGACCCAGTACTTC	CASSFSRETETQYF
TRBV2	-	TRBJ2-5	14	TRBD2	TGTGCCAGAGGGGGACTAGGGCTACGAGAGACCCAGTACTTC	CARGGLGLRETQYF